The T cell receptor gamma chain under discussion was sequenced for a study of Vδ1+ human thymocytes. Broader study findings: Highly polyclonal TRG and TRD repertoires with Gaussian CDR3 length distributions appeared in thymus. Unlike peripheral blood Vdelta1+ controls, thymic delta-chain sequences included around 18% Vdelta2 and few Vdelta3.

Details on this clone: What it binds is unknown.

The template was reverse-transcribed extracted RNA. The CDR3 regions were amplified by multiplex PCR from V-gene primers to a constant-region primer. TCRdb re-called the multiplex PCR reads through CATT. In the table there are about 11,000 gamma-chain clones, about 46% of which are singletons. The CDR3 is made up of 12 amino acids. Sorted Vdelta1+ thymocytes were roughly 96% to 99.6% pure. Sequencing used Vdelta1+ gamma-delta thymocytes from the thymus. Subset: FACS-sorted CD3+ TCRalphabeta- TCRVdelta1+ TCRVdelta2- thymocytes. For the J gene the call is TRGJ1 or TRGJ2; the V gene lacks a call. The sequence was collected from a boy younger than two who had congenital heart surgery. The CDR3 region has the DNA TGTGCCACCTTTGATAAGGATTATAAGAAACTCTTT. This encodes CATFDKDYKKLF.